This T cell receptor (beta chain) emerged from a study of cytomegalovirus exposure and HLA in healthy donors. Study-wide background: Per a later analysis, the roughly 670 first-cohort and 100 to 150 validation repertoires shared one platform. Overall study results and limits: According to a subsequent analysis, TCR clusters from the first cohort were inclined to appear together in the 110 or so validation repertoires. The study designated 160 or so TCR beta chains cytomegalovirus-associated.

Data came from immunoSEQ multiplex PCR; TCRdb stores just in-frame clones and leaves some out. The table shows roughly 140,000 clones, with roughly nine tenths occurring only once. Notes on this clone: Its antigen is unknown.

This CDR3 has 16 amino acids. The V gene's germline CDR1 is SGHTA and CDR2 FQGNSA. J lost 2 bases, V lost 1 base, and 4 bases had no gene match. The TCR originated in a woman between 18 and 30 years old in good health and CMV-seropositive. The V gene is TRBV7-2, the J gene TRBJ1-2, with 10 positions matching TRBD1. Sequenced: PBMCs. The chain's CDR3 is CASSLGQGAGNYGYTF. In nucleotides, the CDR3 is TGTGCCAGCAGCTTAGGACAGGGGGCCGGAAACTATGGCTACACCTTC.